This T cell receptor beta chain was recorded in a study of blood T cell repertoires in COVID-19. Overall study context: T cells, B-cell-depleted T cells, or PBMCs provided the cDNA or gDNA that served as material.

Germline CDR1 reads SGHDT; CDR2 reads YYEEEE. The CDR3 is made up of 16 amino acids. V gave up 0 bases and J gave up 3 bases; unmatched junction bases: 8. As processed by the authors: Scientists estimated how many nucleated cells there were by amplifying reference gene primers. This table comes from immunoSEQ multiplex PCR, and its TCRdb copy is limited to in-frame clones, with some not included. That table supplies the V and J calls and clone size; D and trimming were determined from the DNA. This sample has some 670,000 clones; 85% to 90% occur once, and the top ten carry over 0.2%. Sequencing was carried out using peripheral blood. V gene TRBV5-6 combines with J gene TRBJ1-2; 7 bases align to TRBD1. This TCR was recovered from a woman aged 18-35 years with acute or convalescent COVID-19. In DNA form, the CDR3 reads TGTGCCAGCAGCTTGGGGGTTCAGGGGGATCACTATGGCTACACCTTC. Encoded protein: CASSLGVQGDHYGYTF. The full variable domain, its missing parts supplied by reference TRBV5-6 and TRBJ1-2, is DAGVTQSPTHLIKTRGQQVTLRCSPKSGHDTVSWYQQALGQGPQFIFQYYEEEERQRGNFPDRFSGHQFPNYSSELNVNALLLGDSALYLCASSLGVQGDHYGYTFGSGTRLTVV.